Each of the 9 T cell receptor beta chains below was sequenced from the same sample in a study of regulatory T cells in long-lasting Graves disease. Sequencing libraries for TCR beta were prepared with iRepertoire HTBI primers and Arm-PCR of CDR3 regions. TCRdb processed the multiplex PCR reads anew with MiXCR; each CDR3 protein has one entry. Counted here are approximately 440,000 distinct CDR3 sequences, around 15% occurring once; the ten biggest clones make up approximately 12%. Time point indicated: newly diagnosed GD, antithyroid drugs for less than 3 months. The TCR library was made from RNA extracted from PBMCs. This same sample was also part of a study on T cells in Graves' hyperthyroidism and ophthalmopathy.

Sequencing was performed on peripheral blood mononuclear cells (PBMCs), taken at new diagnosis, from a patient treated with antithyroid drugs. These TCRs come from a man aged 40-55 years with Graves disease.

This clonotype was seen repeatedly, ten times or more. The chain uses TRBV3-1 and TRBJ1-1, with a weak D call TRBD1 (5 bases). The V gene lost 1 base and the J gene lost 0 bases, with 12 bases spanning the gap. The CDR3 length is 16 residues. Germline V gene sequence: CDR1 LGHDT, CDR2 YNNKEL (reference sequence). CDR3 residues: CASSQARARVNTEAFF. The CDR3, as DNA: TGTGCCAGCAGCCAAGCCAGGGCCAGGGTGAACACTGAAGCTTTCTTT.

This clonotype was counted between two and nine times. The chain joins TRBV2 to TRBJ2-2, with 8 bases fitting TRBD2. Germline values: CDR1 SNHLY, CDR2 FYNNEI. Germline trimming cut 5 bases from V and 1 base from J; bases unmatched to any gene: 9. The CDR3 contains 17 residues. The CDR3 here is CASSPRGTSGNTGELFF. CDR3 in DNA: TGTGCCAGCAGTCCCCGTGGTACTAGCGGGAACACCGGGGAGCTGTTTTTT.

A word on this clonotype: A far bigger clonotype differs at one base, so this is likely a read error. V and J are TRBV28 and TRBJ2-3, with TRBD1 as a possible D gene (8 bases). The tail of the sequence fits TRBJ2-1 better, so the J call may be wrong. Germline CDR1 is MDHEN and CDR2 is SYDVKM. The CDR3 is 15 amino acids. The CDR3 DNA reads as TGTGCCAGCAGTTATACAGGGGGGGGATCCTACGAGCAGTTCTTC. Translating gives CASSYTGGGSYEQFF.

This chain joins TRBV9 and TRBJ2-2, with 8 bases fitting TRBD2. The CDR3 consists of 15 residues. The V gene's germline CDR1 is SGDLS and CDR2 YYNGEE. The V gene end was trimmed by 4 bases and the J gene end by 5 bases; junction bases not matched to a gene: 7. The CDR3 nucleotides are TGTGCCAGCAGCTCGACCGGGAGGGTGACCGGGGAGCTGTTTTTT. It specifies CASSSTGRVTGELFF. Using reference TRBV9 and TRBJ2-2 for the parts outside the CDR3, the full variable domain is DSGVTQTPKHLITATGQRVTLRCSPRSGDLSVYWYQQSLDQGLQFLIQYYNGEERAKGNILERFSAQQFPDLHSELNLSSLELGDSALYFCASSSTGRVTGELFFGEGSRLTVL.

V is TRBV11-2 and J is TRBJ1-2; 10 bases match TRBD1. With 6 bases clipped from V and 1 base from J, the junction kept 5 bases outside the gene matches. This CDR3 contains 15 residues. Germline V gives CDR1 SGHAT, CDR2 FQNNGV. In nucleotides, the CDR3 is TGTGCCAGCAGATCGACAGGGGGCCTTAACTATGGCTACACCTTC. Translation gives CASRSTGGLNYGYTF.

This clonotype was recorded at least ten times. The V call is TRBV5-1, the J call TRBJ2-2; D gene uncertain. Germline values: CDR1 SGHRS, CDR2 YFSETQ. V was pared by 1 base and J by 3 bases, with 4 bases between. The CDR3 has 13 amino acids. This chain's CDR3 is CASSLFDTGELFF. The CDR3 DNA sequence: TGCGCCAGCAGCTTGTTTGACACCGGGGAGCTGTTTTTT.

With regard to this clonotype: Being one base from a much bigger clone, this may be a read error. This chain connects TRBV5-1 to TRBJ2-1; 11 positions match TRBD2. The length of the CDR3 is 16 residues. The germline CDR1 and CDR2 sequences are SGHRS and YFSETQ. CDR3 bases: TGCGTCAGCAGCTCACTGAGACTAGCGGGGTACAATGAGCAGTTCTTC. Protein sequence: CVSSSLRLAGYNEQFF.

This clonotype showed up many times. This chain uses TRBV15 with TRBJ2-7; D assignment may be TRBD1 or TRBD2 (5 bases each). CDR3 length: 16 amino acids. CDR1 LNHNV and CDR2 YYDKDF come from the germline V gene (reference sequence). Deletions cut 0 bases from V and 4 bases from J, with 16 bases between. The CDR3 region has the DNA TGTGCCACCAGCAGAGATCGGGCTGAGGGGAATTACGAGCAGTACTTC. Translation gives CATSRDRAEGNYEQYF.

The table lists this clonotype with many counts. V and J are TRBV28 and TRBJ2-7; 10 bases are shared with TRBD1. The junction had 10 bases not matched to a gene; V was cut back by 5 bases and J by 9 bases. Germline CDR1 is MDHEN and CDR2 is SYDVKM. The CDR3 consists of 14 residues. CDR3 amino acids: CASSHPDRGRVQYF. CDR3 coding DNA: TGTGCCAGCAGTCACCCCGACAGGGGGCGTGTGCAGTACTTC.